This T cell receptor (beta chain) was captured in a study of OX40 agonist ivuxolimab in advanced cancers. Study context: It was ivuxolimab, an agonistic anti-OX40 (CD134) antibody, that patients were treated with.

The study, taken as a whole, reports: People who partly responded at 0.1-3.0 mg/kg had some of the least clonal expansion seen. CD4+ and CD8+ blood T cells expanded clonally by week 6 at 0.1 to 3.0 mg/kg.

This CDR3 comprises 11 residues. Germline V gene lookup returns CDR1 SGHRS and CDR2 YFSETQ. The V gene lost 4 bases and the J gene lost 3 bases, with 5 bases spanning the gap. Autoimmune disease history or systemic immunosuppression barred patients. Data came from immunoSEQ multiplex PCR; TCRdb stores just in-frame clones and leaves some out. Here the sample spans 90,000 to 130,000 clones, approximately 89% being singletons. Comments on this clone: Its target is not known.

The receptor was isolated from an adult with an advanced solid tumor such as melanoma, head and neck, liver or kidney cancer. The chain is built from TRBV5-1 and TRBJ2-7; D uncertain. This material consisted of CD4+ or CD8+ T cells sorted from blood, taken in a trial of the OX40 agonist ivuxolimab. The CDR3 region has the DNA TGCGCCAGCAGCCCGGACTACGAGCAGTACTTC. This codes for CASSPDYEQYF.